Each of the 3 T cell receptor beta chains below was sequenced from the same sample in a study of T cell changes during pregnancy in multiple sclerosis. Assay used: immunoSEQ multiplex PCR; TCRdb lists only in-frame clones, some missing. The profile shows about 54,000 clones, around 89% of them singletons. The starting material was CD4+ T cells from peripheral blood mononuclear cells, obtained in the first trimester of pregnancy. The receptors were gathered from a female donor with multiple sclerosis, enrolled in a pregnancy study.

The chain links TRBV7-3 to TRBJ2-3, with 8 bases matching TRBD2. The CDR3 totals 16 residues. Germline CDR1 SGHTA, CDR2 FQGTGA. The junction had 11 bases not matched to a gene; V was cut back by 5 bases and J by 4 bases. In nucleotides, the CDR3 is TGTGCCAGCAGCCTGGACGCGGGGGGTATCGCAGATACGCAGTATTTT. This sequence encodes CASSLDAGGIADTQYF.

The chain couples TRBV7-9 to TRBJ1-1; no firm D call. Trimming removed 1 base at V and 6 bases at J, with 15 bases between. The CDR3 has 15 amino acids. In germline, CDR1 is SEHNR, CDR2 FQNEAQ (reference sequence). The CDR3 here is CASSLGSPRRAEAFF. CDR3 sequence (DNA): TGTGCCAGCAGCTTAGGGTCACCAAGGAGGGCTGAAGCTTTCTTT. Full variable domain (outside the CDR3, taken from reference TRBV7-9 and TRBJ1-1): DTGVSQNPRHKITKRGQNVTFRCDPISEHNRLYWYRQTLGQGPEFLTYFQNEAQLEKSRLLSDRFSAERPKGSFSTLEIQRTEQGDSAMYLCASSLGSPRRAEAFFGQGTRLTVV.

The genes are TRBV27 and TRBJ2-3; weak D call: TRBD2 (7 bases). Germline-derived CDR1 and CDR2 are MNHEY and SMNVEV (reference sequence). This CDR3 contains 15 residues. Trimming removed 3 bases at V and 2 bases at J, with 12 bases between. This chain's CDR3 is CASSLGGGPTDTQYF. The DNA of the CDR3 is TGTGCCAGCAGTTTGGGGGGGGGCCCCACAGATACGCAGTATTTT.